These 4 T cell receptor beta chains were sequenced from one sample in a study of blood T cell repertoires in COVID-19. The assay was immunoSEQ multiplex PCR, and TCRdb's table has in-frame clones only and misses some. The sample records some 58,000 clones, roughly 85% being singletons. Material: peripheral blood. These receptors all stem from a middle-aged man with acute or convalescent COVID-19.

The chain joins TRBV6-6 to TRBJ2-1, with 8 bases that match TRBD2. This CDR3 has 13 amino acids. Germline V CDR1 and CDR2: MNHNY, SVGAGI (reference sequence). V gave up 6 bases and J gave up 7 bases; unmatched junction bases: 5. The CDR3 spells CASSSKRENEQFF. The CDR3 DNA is TGTGCCAGCAGCAGCAAGCGGGAGAATGAGCAGTTCTTC.

V and J are TRBV7-8 and TRBJ1-5; TRBD1 agrees at 8 bases. The CDR3 extends over 16 amino acids. The V gene end was trimmed by 2 bases and the J gene end by 1 base; junction bases not matched to a gene: 4. The germline V gene encodes CDR1 SGHVS and CDR2 FQNEAQ. CDR3 in DNA: TGTGCCAGCAGCTTACCCGACAGGGGAAGCAATCAGCCCCAGCATTTT. Translated, it gives CASSLPDRGSNQPQHF.

CDR3 protein: CATSRGGGEADTQYF. Here the CDR3 DNA reads TGTGCCACCAGCAGAGGTGGCGGGGAGGCAGATACGCAGTATTTT. The rearrangement links TRBV15 to TRBJ2-3, with D possibly matching TRBD2 (6 bases). Germline CDR1 LNHNV, CDR2 YYDKDF (reference sequence). V gave up 1 base and J gave up 4 bases, with 12 bases separating them. This CDR3 region has 15 residues.

The chain combines TRBV10-3 with TRBJ1-1; maybe TRBD1 (6 bases). CDR3 size: 14 residues. The V end lost 10 bases, the J end lost 2 bases, and 17 bases lay between the germline ends. Germline CDR1 is ENHRY and CDR2 is SYGVKD. CDR3 DNA: TGTGCCACAGGGGTCGACGGAGGTAACACTGAAGCTTTCTTT. It yields the protein CATGVDGGNTEAFF.